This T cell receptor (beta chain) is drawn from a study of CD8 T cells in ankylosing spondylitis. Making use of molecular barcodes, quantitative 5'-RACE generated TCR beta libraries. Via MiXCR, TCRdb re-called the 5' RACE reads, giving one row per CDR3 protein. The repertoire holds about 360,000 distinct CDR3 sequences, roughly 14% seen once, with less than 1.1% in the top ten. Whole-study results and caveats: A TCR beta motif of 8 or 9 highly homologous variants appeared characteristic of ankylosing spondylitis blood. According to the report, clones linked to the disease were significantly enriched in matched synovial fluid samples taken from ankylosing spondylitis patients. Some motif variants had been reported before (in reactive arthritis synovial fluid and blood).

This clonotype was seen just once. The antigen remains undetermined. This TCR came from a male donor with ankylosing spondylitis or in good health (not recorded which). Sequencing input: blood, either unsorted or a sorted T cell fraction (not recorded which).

CDR3 in amino acids: CSVDIRGTDTQYF. DNA for the CDR3: TGCAGCGTTGATATCCGGGGCACAGATACGCAGTATTTT. The rearrangement uses TRBV29-1 and TRBJ2-3; no definite D call. Per the germline V gene, CDR1 is SQVTM and CDR2 is ANQGSEA. V was clipped by 3 bases and J by 1 base, with 8 bases between them. The CDR3 is 13 amino acids.